This T cell receptor (beta chain) was documented in a study of T cells after yellow fever vaccination. Looking at the study overall: Some fractions had low cell numbers, and these were prepared with SMART-Seq v4 Ultra Low Input. Study-level results: Weaker overall was a secondary response that nonetheless peaked faster, on day 5 versus 15. Post-booster reappearance was seen for most primary-vaccination clones (about 96% CD4, 85% to 90% CD8).

V shed 4 bases and J shed 4 bases, with 20 bases lying between them. Germline CDR1 and CDR2: MGHRA and YSYEKL. This CDR3 region has 17 residues. Template switching by 5'RACE produced TCR cDNA, adding a universal primer site and UMIs. Each CDR3 protein gets one entry after TCRdb re-called the 5' RACE reads with MiXCR. The sample carries roughly 96,000 distinct CDR3 sequences, approximately 9% recorded once. This clonotype was seen more than once but under ten times. The sequence derives from a man aged 18 to 29 who received the YFV17D yellow fever vaccine. Sample: CD8+ T cells not binding an NS4B(214-222) dextramer, sorted from PBMCs, taken around 16 days after the first yellow fever vaccination. The chain recombines TRBV4-1 with TRBJ2-1, with D possibly matching TRBD2 (6 bases). The chain's CDR3 is CASSPGLASRWYNEQFF. The DNA of the CDR3 is TGCGCCAGCAGCCCCGGCCTAGCGTCTCGATGGTACAATGAGCAGTTCTTC.